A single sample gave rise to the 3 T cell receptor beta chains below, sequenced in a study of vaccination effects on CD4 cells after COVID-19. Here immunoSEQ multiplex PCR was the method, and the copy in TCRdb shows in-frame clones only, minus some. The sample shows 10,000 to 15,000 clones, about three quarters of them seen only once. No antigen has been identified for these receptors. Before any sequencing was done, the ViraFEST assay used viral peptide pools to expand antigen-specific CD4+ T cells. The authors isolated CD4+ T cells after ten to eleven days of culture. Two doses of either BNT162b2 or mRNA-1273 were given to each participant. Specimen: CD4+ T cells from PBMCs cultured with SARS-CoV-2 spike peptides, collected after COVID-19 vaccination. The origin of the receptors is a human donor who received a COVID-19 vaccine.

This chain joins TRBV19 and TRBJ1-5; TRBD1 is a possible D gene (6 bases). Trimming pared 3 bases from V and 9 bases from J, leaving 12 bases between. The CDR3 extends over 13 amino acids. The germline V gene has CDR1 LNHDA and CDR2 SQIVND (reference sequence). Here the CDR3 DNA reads TGTGCCAGTAGTATGGGGGGGCCAGGGCCCCAGCATTTT. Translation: CASSMGGPGPQHF.

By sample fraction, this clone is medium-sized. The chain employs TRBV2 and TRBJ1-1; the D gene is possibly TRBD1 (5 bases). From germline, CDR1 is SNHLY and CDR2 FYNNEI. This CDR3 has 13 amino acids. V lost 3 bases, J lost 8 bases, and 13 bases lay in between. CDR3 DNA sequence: TGTGCCAGCAGTGATAAAGGGGATAGCGAAGCTTTCTTT. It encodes CASSDKGDSEAFF.

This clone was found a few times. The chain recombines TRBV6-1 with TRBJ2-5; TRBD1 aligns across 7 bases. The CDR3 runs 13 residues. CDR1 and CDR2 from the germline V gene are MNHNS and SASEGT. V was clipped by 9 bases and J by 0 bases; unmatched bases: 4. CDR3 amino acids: CASSGTDQETQYF. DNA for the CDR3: TGTGCCAGTTCCGGGACAGACCAAGAGACCCAGTACTTC.